Listed here are 28 T cell receptor beta chains from one sample, sequenced in a study of T cell responses to AZD1222 COVID-19 vaccine. The method was immunoSEQ multiplex PCR; TCRdb's version includes in-frame clones alone and lacks a portion of them. The data hold about 150,000 clones, with more than 80% observed a single time. The sequences come from peripheral blood, collected on day 0 of AZD1222 vaccination. These receptors came from an adult in good health.

This clone was found a few times. The chain joins TRBV5-4 to TRBJ2-1; D is uncertain. V was cut by 3 bases and J by 0 bases, with 10 bases left in between. Germline V CDR1 and CDR2: SGHNT, YYREEE (reference sequence). CDR3 length: 15 amino acids. CDR3 coding DNA: TGTGCCAGCAGCTATTGGTTGAGCTCCTACAATGAGCAGTTCTTC. Translated: CASSYWLSSYNEQFF.

V is TRBV29-1 and J is TRBJ1-5; D is uncertain. CDR1 and CDR2 from the germline V gene are SQVTM and ANQGSEA. This CDR3 region has 15 residues. Trimming shortened V by 5 bases and J by 0 bases, and 14 bases separated the two germline ends. In nucleotides, the CDR3 is TGCAGCGTTCCGGCAGGAGCTTATAGCAATCAGCCCCAGCATTTT. Translating it yields CSVPAGAYSNQPQHF.

V is TRBV27 and J is TRBJ2-5; 8 nucleotides agree with TRBD2. Germline CDR1 reads MNHEY; CDR2 reads SMNVEV (reference sequence). This CDR3 contains 15 residues. V was pared by 4 bases and J by 5 bases, with 9 bases of the junction left unmatched. The CDR3 sequence: CASSSPRGGGETQYF. CDR3 coding DNA: TGTGCCAGCAGTTCCCCCCGGGGGGGTGGGGAGACCCAGTACTTC.

V is TRBV18 and J is TRBJ2-4, with D unclear. The length of the CDR3 is 18 residues. The germline V and J ends were trimmed by 2 bases and 1 base, with 18 bases remaining between them. Germline V gives CDR1 KGHSH, CDR2 LQKENI. As DNA, the CDR3 is TGTGCCAGCTCACCAAATCCCCTCGGCAACGCTGCCAAAAACATTCAGTACTTC. Its translation: CASSPNPLGNAAKNIQYF.

The chain uses TRBV7-9 and TRBJ1-5, with D uncertain. There are 13 residues in the CDR3. Trimming cost V 5 bases and J 5 bases, with 10 bases left between them. Looked up from germline, CDR1 is SEHNR and CDR2 is FQNEAQ (reference sequence). The CDR3 protein is CASSQQMHQPQHF. DNA for the CDR3: TGTGCCAGCAGCCAGCAGATGCATCAGCCCCAGCATTTT.

A remark on this clone: The sample carries other DNA sequences with the same CDR3. This chain links TRBV20-1 with TRBJ2-5; no reliable D call. This CDR3 contains 11 residues. Germline CDR1 is DFQATT and CDR2 is SNEGSKA (reference sequence). Trimming left V 3 bases short and J 1 base short, with 3 bases between. This CDR3 is CSARGQETQYF. As DNA, the CDR3 is TGCAGTGCTAGGGGCCAAGAGACCCAGTACTTC.

The rearrangement joins TRBV3-1 (or the pseudogene TRBV3-2) to TRBJ2-5; 13 bases map to TRBD2. The ends lost 4 bases at V and 4 bases at J; junction bases unmatched: 9. This CDR3 has 17 residues. Germline CDR1 is LGHDT and CDR2 is YNNKEL (reference sequence). The CDR3 coding sequence is TGTGCCAGCAGCCCGACTAGCGGGGGGACAGCGGGAGAGACCCAGTACTTC. Translating gives CASSPTSGGTAGETQYF.

The chain couples TRBV5-1 to TRBJ1-5; the D gene is possibly TRBD1 (6 bases). V was pared by 0 bases and J by 6 bases, with 7 bases between. The CDR3 extends over 13 amino acids. Germline loops: CDR1 SGHRS, CDR2 YFSETQ. CDR3: CASSLGGGQPQHF. CDR3 DNA sequence: TGCGCCAGCAGCTTGGGAGGGGGTCAGCCCCAGCATTTT.

The chain joins TRBV7-9 to TRBJ1-4; D gene ambiguous. Germline CDR1 SEHNR, CDR2 FQNEAQ (reference sequence). This CDR3 comprises 14 residues. Between the trimmed V and J ends, which lost 5 bases and 0 bases, there was a span of 7 bases. Here the CDR3 reads CASSHTSTNEKLFF. The CDR3 region has the DNA TGTGCCAGCAGCCACACCTCAACTAATGAAAAACTGTTTTTT.

This chain joins TRBV27 and TRBJ2-2; possible D gene TRBD1, 5 bases. Germline-derived CDR1 and CDR2 are MNHEY and SMNVEV (reference sequence). The CDR3 length is 15 residues. V was clipped by 3 bases and J by 4 bases, with 12 bases between them. The CDR3 DNA is TGTGCCAGCAGTTTTGTGGGGCTCGGCACCGGGGAGCTGTTTTTT. This encodes CASSFVGLGTGELFF.

This chain links TRBV2 with TRBJ1-6; 10 bases are a match to TRBD1. Germline lookup yields CDR1 SNHLY and CDR2 FYNNEI. The CDR3 spans 15 residues. J gave up 7 bases and V 6 bases, and 6 bases lay outside the gene matches. The DNA of the CDR3 is TGTGCCAGCAGGGAGGGACAGGGGAACAATTCACCCCTCCACTTT. This translates into CASREGQGNNSPLHF.

The V gene is TRBV25-1, the J gene TRBJ1-1; D is uncertain. Trimming left V 4 bases short and J 0 bases short, with 0 bases between. The CDR3 covers 11 residues. Germline V gives CDR1 MGHDK, CDR2 SYGVNS. The CDR3 DNA sequence: TGTGCCAGCAGTGTGAACACTGAAGCTTTCTTT. Its protein product is CASSVNTEAFF.

The chain joins TRBV5-1 to TRBJ2-3; D not certain. V lost 1 base to trimming and J lost 4 bases, with 10 bases between them. The CDR3 sequence is 14 residues long. Per germline, CDR1 SGHRS and CDR2 YFSETQ. The CDR3 bases are TGCGCCAGCAGCTTGATAGGGAATCCAGATACGCAGTATTTT. Translated, it gives CASSLIGNPDTQYF. Variable domain in full (rest from reference TRBV5-1 and TRBJ2-3): KAGVTQTPRYLIKTRGQQVTLSCSPISGHRSVSWYQQTPGQGLQFLFEYFSETQRNKGNFPGRFSGRQFSNSRSEMNVSTLELGDSALYLCASSLIGNPDTQYFGPGTRLTVL.

The V gene is TRBV4-3, the J gene TRBJ2-1, with 7 bases matching TRBD2. In germline, CDR1 is LGHNA, CDR2 YSLEER. The CDR3 consists of 19 residues. Losses at the gene ends were 0 bases for V and 4 bases for J; bases not matched to a gene: 15. The CDR3 region has the DNA TGCGCCAGCAGCCAAGATAAAGCTCGGGGCGGCGGGGGATACAATGAGCAGTTCTTC. Protein: CASSQDKARGGGGYNEQFF.

The chain has TRBV18 and TRBJ1-6; the D is unclear. The CDR3 contains 13 residues. V lost 1 base and J 10 bases, leaving 8 bases between the germline ends. The germline V gene has CDR1 KGHSH and CDR2 LQKENI. The chain's CDR3 is CASSPLSDSPLHF. The CDR3 DNA is TGTGCCAGCTCACCACTGTCAGACTCACCCCTCCACTTT.

The chain is built from TRBV6-2 or TRBV6-3 and TRBJ2-5, with 11 bases aligning to TRBD2. V shed 4 bases, J shed 5 bases, and the junction held 6 bases outside the gene matches. This CDR3 contains 15 residues. Germline V gene sequence: CDR1 MNHEY, CDR2 SVGEGT. The CDR3 region has the DNA TGTGCCAGCAGTTTTACAGGACTAGCGGGCGAGACCCAGTACTTC. The encoded protein is CASSFTGLAGETQYF.

The table lists this clone with a count of one. This rearrangement joins TRBV19 to TRBJ1-2; the D gene is possibly TRBD1 (6 bases). Germline CDR1 LNHDA, CDR2 SQIVND (reference sequence). The CDR3 is 13 residues long. V was cut by 7 bases and J by 7 bases, with 16 bases left in between. Here the CDR3 reads CASTKQGSAGYTF. The CDR3 bases are TGTGCCAGTACCAAGCAGGGGTCGGCTGGCTACACCTTC.

The rearrangement uses TRBV7-8 and TRBJ1-6; D remains unclear. The germline CDR1 and CDR2 sequences are SGHVS and FQNEAQ. The CDR3 sequence is 15 residues long. V was cut by 2 bases and J by 7 bases, with 12 bases left in between. The CDR3 DNA reads as TGTGCCAGCAGCTTAACCCCCCCGGGGAATTCACCCCTCCACTTT. As protein: CASSLTPPGNSPLHF.

This sequence joins TRBV27 and TRBJ2-5, with 11 nucleotides matching TRBD1. Per the germline V gene, CDR1 is MNHEY and CDR2 is SMNVEV (reference sequence). CDR3 length equals 14 residues. Trimming at V came to 5 bases and at J to 5 bases, leaving 4 bases not matched to a gene. The CDR3 protein is CASSRTGGDETQYF. In DNA, the CDR3 is TGTGCCAGCAGTAGGACAGGGGGCGACGAGACCCAGTACTTC.

The V gene is TRBV4-3, the J gene TRBJ2-1; D call uncertain. The CDR3 is made up of 15 amino acids. Germline loops: CDR1 LGHNA, CDR2 YSLEER. The V gene lost 4 bases and the J gene lost 4 bases, with 14 bases spanning the gap. The CDR3 DNA reads TGCGCCAGCAGCCTAACAGATACGCCGTACAATGAGCAGTTCTTC. It yields the protein CASSLTDTPYNEQFF.

V is TRBV10-2 and J is TRBJ2-7; TRBD1 agrees at 10 bases. J was trimmed by 4 bases and V by 6 bases; bases with no gene match: 6. This CDR3 is built from 14 residues. CDR1 is WSHSY, CDR2 SAAADI, per germline. This CDR3 is CASRAGQGTYEQYV. The DNA of the CDR3 is TGCGCCAGCAGGGCGGGACAGGGGACTTACGAGCAGTACGTC.

This chain links TRBV4-1 with TRBJ1-1; D possibly corresponds to TRBD1 (5 bases). V gave up 4 bases and J gave up 7 bases, with 13 bases separating them. There are 13 residues in the CDR3. Germline-derived CDR1 and CDR2 are MGHRA and YSYEKL. The CDR3 DNA is TGCGCCAGCAGCCCCCGGGACCGAAGTGAAGCTTTCTTT. Its translation: CASSPRDRSEAFF.

This clone was picked up one time. This chain joins TRBV27 and TRBJ1-3, with D perhaps TRBD1 (5 bases). The germline V gene encodes CDR1 MNHEY and CDR2 SMNVEV (reference sequence). Between the trimmed V and J ends, which lost 2 bases and 3 bases, there was a span of 11 bases. The CDR3 has 15 amino acids. The CDR3 loop is CASSLTGQVGNTIYF. The CDR3 DNA is TGTGCCAGCAGTTTAACAGGCCAGGTTGGAAACACCATATATTTT.

The V and J genes are TRBV30 and TRBJ1-4; D is undetermined. Germline loops: CDR1 GTSNPN, CDR2 SVGIG (reference sequence). Trimming took 0 bases from V and 0 from J, leaving 14 bases between them. This CDR3 has 17 amino acids. The CDR3 bases are TGTGCCTGGAGTGTCTCTCCCGGGCTATCAACTAATGAAAAACTGTTTTTT. Translated: CAWSVSPGLSTNEKLFF.

V usage is TRBV28 and J usage is TRBJ1-5; D not resolved. Germline CDR1 MDHEN, CDR2 SYDVKM. The V and J ends lost 10 bases and 3 bases respectively, with 13 bases between them. The CDR3 has 13 residues. CDR3 sequence reads: CATRRGYNQPQHF. As DNA, the CDR3 is TGTGCCACAAGGAGAGGGTACAATCAGCCCCAGCATTTT.

V is TRBV11-2 and J is TRBJ2-7, with D uncertain. CDR1 is SGHAT and CDR2 is FQNNGV in the germline V gene. The CDR3 totals 12 residues. The ends were cut back, 0 bases at V and 5 bases at J, with 5 bases in the middle. As DNA, the CDR3 is TGTGCCAGCAGCTTAGATTTGGACGAGCAGTACTTC. Protein sequence: CASSLDLDEQYF.

The chain joins TRBV9 to TRBJ1-1; 8 nucleotides align to TRBD1. The ends lost 3 bases at V and 0 bases at J; junction bases unmatched: 4. The germline gives CDR1 SGDLS, CDR2 YYNGEE. The CDR3 extends over 15 amino acids. The CDR3 sequence is CASSGGTGMNTEAFF. Here the CDR3 DNA reads TGTGCCAGCAGCGGGGGGACAGGAATGAACACTGAAGCTTTCTTT.

The chain joins TRBV3-1 (or the pseudogene TRBV3-2) to TRBJ1-4, with 8 nucleotides matching TRBD1. The CDR3 consists of 16 residues. Trimming cost V 0 bases and J 8 bases; bases outside gene matches: 8. CDR1 is LGHDT, CDR2 YNNKEL, per germline (reference sequence). CDR3 sequence (DNA): TGTGCCAGCAGCCAAGAATCCGGACAGGGACGGGAAAAACTGTTTTTT. Encoded protein: CASSQESGQGREKLFF.